These T cell receptor beta chains were read from a single sample in a study of CD4 and CD8 cells across lung adenocarcinoma regions. TCRdb processed the PCR reads anew with MiXCR; each CDR3 protein has one entry. The profile covers thousands of distinct CDR3 sequences, with 40% to 60% appearing a single time and roughly 15% taken by the ten largest. Specimen: CD4+ T cells from the center of a lung tumor. These receptors were taken from a female donor with lung adenocarcinoma. The CD4 and CD8 labels of this study may be unreliable. Both conserved end residues are part of each CDR3. Each record gives: D gene, J gene, V gene, clone size, CDR3 DNA, CDR3 protein. D genes are given only for firm matches. Clone size appears in some rows only: once, few, many, or a class for an expanded clone.

NA,TRBJ2-1,TRBV20-1,NA,TGCAGTGCTAGAACCCGGGCGGGATCGTACAATGAGCAGTTCTTC,CSARTRAGSYNEQFF
NA,TRBJ2-2,TRBV27,NA,TGTGCCAGCAGTTCCCCAGGATTGGGCGGGGAGCTGTTTTTT,CASSSPGLGGELFF
NA,TRBJ2-7,TRBV12-3/TRBV12-4,NA,TGTGCCAGCAGTATGGACGGCTCCTACGAGCAGTACTTC,CASSMDGSYEQYF
NA,TRBJ1-2,TRBV6-5,few,TGTGCCAGCAGTTCCCCGTTCGATGGCTACACCTTC,CASSSPFDGYTF
NA,TRBJ2-3,TRBV6-1,medium-sized,TGTGCCAGCAGTGAAGGGAGGGGGCCAGCCTCCACAGATACGCAGTATTTT,CASSEGRGPASTDTQYF
NA,TRBJ2-1,TRBV6-5,NA,TGTGCCAGCAGTAACGTTCCTAGAGGCAACAATGAGCAGTTCTTC,CASSNVPRGNNEQFF
TRBD2,TRBJ2-1,TRBV5-1,NA,TGCGCCAGCAGCTTGGGGCGGGAGTACGGCAATGAGCAGTTCTTC,CASSLGREYGNEQFF
NA,TRBJ2-1,TRBV10-1,large,TGCGCCAGCAGGGGGGCCAGCGGTGAGCAGTTCTTC,CASRGASGEQFF
NA,TRBJ2-5,TRBV10-1,NA,TGCGCCAGCCTAGGTGGTTTGGGAACAGCGAACCTTCGGAAGACCCAGTACTTC,CASLGGLGTANLRKTQYF
TRBD2,TRBJ2-5,TRBV5-1,NA,TGCGCCAGCAGCCTAGCGGGGCTGAATCAAGAGACCCAGTACTTC,CASSLAGLNQETQYF
NA,TRBJ2-5,TRBV10-1,NA,TGCGCCAGCGGTGACGGAGAGACAGAGACCCAGTACTTC,CASGDGETETQYF
TRBD1,TRBJ2-1,TRBV6-1,NA,TGTGCCAGCAGTGAAGTTCACGGGACAGGGAGGAATGAGCAGTTCTTC,CASSEVHGTGRNEQFF
TRBD2,TRBJ2-1,TRBV6-4,few,TGTGCCAGCAGTGATCTAGCGGGAGGACACAATGAGCAGTTCTTC,CASSDLAGGHNEQFF
NA,TRBJ2-2,TRBV6-1,medium-sized,TGTGCCAGCAGTGAATTGGCGGGTTGGGCCGGGGAGCTGTTTTTT,CASSELAGWAGELFF
NA,TRBJ2-1,TRBV24-1,medium-sized,TGTGCCACCAGTGATTTTGCCGGGGTAGGAAATGAGCAGTTCTTC,CATSDFAGVGNEQFF
NA,TRBJ1-1,TRBV25-1,NA,TGTGCCAGCAGTTACACAGGGAGCCTAATCTTT,CASSYTGSLIF
TRBD2,TRBJ2-5,TRBV20-1,few,TGCAGTGCTAGGGTTAGCGGGACTGAGACCCAGTACTTC,CSARVSGTETQYF
NA,TRBJ1-5,TRBV4-1,few,TGCGCCAGCAGCCAAGAACACACAGGGCGAAATCAGCCCCAGCATTTT,CASSQEHTGRNQPQHF
TRBD2,TRBJ2-1,TRBV7-6,NA,TGTGCCAGCAGCCCGTTTGGCGGGAGCTCCTACAATGAGCAGTTCTTC,CASSPFGGSSYNEQFF
TRBD2,TRBJ2-1,TRBV27,medium-sized,TGTGCCAGCAGTCTCGTGGCGGGAGGGTACAATGAGCAGTTCTTC,CASSLVAGGYNEQFF
TRBD1,TRBJ2-5,TRBV6-1,NA,TGTGCCAGCACTAAGACGGGACAGCAAGAGACCCAGTACTTC,CASTKTGQQETQYF
TRBD2,TRBJ2-5,TRBV6-2/TRBV6-3,medium-sized,TGTGCCAGCAGCCCCGGGACTAGCACCGAGACCCAGTACTTC,CASSPGTSTETQYF
NA,TRBJ2-7,TRBV6-1,few,TGTGCCAGCAATCTGAAGTGGCAGGCCTCCTACAAGCAGTACTTC,CASNLKWQASYKQYF
NA,TRBJ1-1,TRBV15,NA,TGTGCCACCAGCAGAGATACGGCTGGCACTGAAGCTTTCTTT,CATSRDTAGTEAFF
TRBD2,TRBJ2-1,TRBV27,medium-sized,TGTGCCAGCAGTTCGAGACTAGTGGGAGGGACGCATGAGCAGTTCTTC,CASSSRLVGGTHEQFF
NA,TRBJ2-3,TRBV6-5,NA,TGTGCCAGCAGTTACGGGGGCGCGTATACAGATACGCAGTATTTT,CASSYGGAYTDTQYF
TRBD1,TRBJ1-2,TRBV6-1,NA,TGTGCCAGCACAGACAGGGGCTATGGCTACACCTTC,CASTDRGYGYTF
NA,TRBJ2-3,TRBV10-3,NA,TGTGCCATCAGGGGGGGAGGGGGGCGAGGCACAGATACCCAGTACTTT,CAIRGGGGRGTDTQYF
NA,TRBJ2-4,TRBV6-1,NA,TGTGCCAACACCCAGAGGAGAGGGACGCAGTATTTC,CANTQRRGTQYF
NA,TRBJ2-3,TRBV14,NA,TGTGCCAGCAGCCCGGGGCCGTGTCGCACAGACACGCAGTACTTT,CASSPGPCRTDTQYF
TRBD2,TRBJ2-2,TRBV6-5,medium-sized,TGTGCCAGCAGTTACTGGGGGGGAACCGGGGAGCTGTTTTTT,CASSYWGGTGELFF
NA,TRBJ2-4,TRBV6-1,NA,TGTGCCAGGGGGATGTCAGCCGATAACACTCAGTACTTC,CARGMSADNTQYF
NA,TRBJ2-1,TRBV27,few,TGTGCCAGCAGTTTAGGACGGTACGGTGAGCAGTTCTTC,CASSLGRYGEQFF
NA,TRBJ2-5,TRBV5-1,NA,TGCGCCAGCAGCTTTGGCCTGGGGGGCTCGGAGACCCAGTACTTC,CASSFGLGGSETQYF
TRBD2,TRBJ2-1,TRBV27,NA,TGTGCCAGCAGTTATGTAGCGGGAGCCAGCTACGATGCGCAGTTCTTT,CASSYVAGASYDAQFF
NA,TRBJ2-3,TRBV30,NA,TGTGCCTGGAGCCCGGGCTGGATCACATTAGGGACGCAGTATTTT,CAWSPGWITLGTQYF